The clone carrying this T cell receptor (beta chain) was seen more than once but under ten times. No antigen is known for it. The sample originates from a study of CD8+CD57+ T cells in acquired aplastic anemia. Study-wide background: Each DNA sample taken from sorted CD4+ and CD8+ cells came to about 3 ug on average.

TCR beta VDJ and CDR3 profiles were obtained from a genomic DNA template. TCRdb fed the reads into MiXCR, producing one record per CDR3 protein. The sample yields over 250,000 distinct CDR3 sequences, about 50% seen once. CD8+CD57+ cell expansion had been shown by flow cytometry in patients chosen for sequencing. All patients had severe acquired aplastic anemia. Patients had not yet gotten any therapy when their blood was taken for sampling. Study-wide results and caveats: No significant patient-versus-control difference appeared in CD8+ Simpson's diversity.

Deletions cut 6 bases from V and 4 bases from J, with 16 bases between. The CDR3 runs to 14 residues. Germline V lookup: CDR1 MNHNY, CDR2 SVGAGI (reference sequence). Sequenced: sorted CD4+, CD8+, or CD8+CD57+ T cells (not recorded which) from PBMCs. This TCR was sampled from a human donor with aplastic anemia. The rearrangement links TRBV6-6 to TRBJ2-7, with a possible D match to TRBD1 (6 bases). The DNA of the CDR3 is TGTGCCAGCAGGGATACAGGGTTCCCTTACGAGCAGTACTTC. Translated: CASRDTGFPYEQYF.